This TCR beta chain was profiled in a study of control samples from healthy donors and cancer patients. CDR3 length equals 16 residues. Germline CDR1 reads MRHNA; CDR2 reads SNTAGT. V lost 3 bases and J lost 4, with 15 bases in between. Measured with immunoSEQ multiplex PCR; TCRdb has only the in-frame clones, and not every one. The data show fewer than 200,000 clones, and the top ten clones hold 2% to 2.5%. The J gene is TRBJ1-4, the V gene TRBV6-4; no definite D call. The source material was blood. The TCR comes from a woman aged 25 to 39 in good health. The CDR3 protein is CASSESRARHNEKLFF. The CDR3 DNA reads TGTGCCAGCAGTGAATCGAGGGCCAGACATAATGAAAAACTGTTTTTT.